Below, 22 T cell receptor beta chains from the same sample are listed, as sequenced in a study of blood T cell repertoires in COVID-19. Measured with immunoSEQ multiplex PCR; TCRdb has only the in-frame clones, and not every one. The repertoire holds about 170,000 clones, with roughly 87% as singletons. Material for sequencing was PBMCs or T cells enriched from blood (not recorded which). These receptors all come from a woman aged 45-60 years who had recovered from COVID-19.

This rearrangement joins TRBV7-3 to TRBJ2-3; 9 nucleotides line up with TRBD2. V lost 1 base, J lost 2 bases, and 10 bases stayed unmatched. Looked up from germline, CDR1 is SGHTA and CDR2 is FQGTGA. This CDR3 spans 18 amino acids. CDR3 sequence reads: CASSLIPGLAGYTDTQYF. The CDR3 region has the DNA TGTGCCAGCAGCTTAATCCCCGGGCTAGCGGGATACACAGATACGCAGTATTTT.

The chain carries TRBV21-1 and TRBJ1-1; the D call TRBD1 from the table was never checked on the DNA. TRBV21-1 is a recognized pseudogene. This CDR3 contains 17 residues. DNA of the CDR3: TGTGCCAGCACCAAATTAAAGACAGGGGGAAAAGGCACTGAAGCTTTCTTT. Residues: CASTKLKTGGKGTEAFF.

The V gene is TRBV19, the J gene TRBJ1-2, with 7 bases matching TRBD1. Looked up from germline, CDR1 is LNHDA and CDR2 is SQIVND (reference sequence). The J segment lost 4 bases and the V segment lost 6 bases, leaving 8 bases of the junction unmatched. CDR3 length: 14 residues. The CDR3 DNA sequence: TGTGCCAGTAGGCAGCTGACAGGGATCTATGGCTACACCTTC. Translating gives CASRQLTGIYGYTF. Full variable domain (rest looked up from reference TRBV19 and TRBJ1-2): DGGITQSPKYLFRKEGQNVTLSCEQNLNHDAMYWYRQDPGQGLRLIYYSQIVNDFQKGDIAEGYSVSREKKESFPLTVTSAQKNPTAFYLCASRQLTGIYGYTFGSGTRLTVV.

CDR3 residues: CASSALNTGELFF. CDR3 DNA sequence: TGTGCCAGCAGCGCCCTTAACACCGGGGAGCTGTTTTTT. The chain has TRBV9 and TRBJ2-2, with D unresolved. CDR1 is SGDLS and CDR2 is YYNGEE in the germline V gene. The CDR3 totals 13 residues. Trimming stripped 3 bases from V and 2 bases from J, with 5 bases between.

The V gene is TRBV30, the J gene TRBJ2-7; 10 nucleotides line up with TRBD1. V dropped 3 bases and J dropped 1; count of bases not matched to a gene: 3. This CDR3 has 14 amino acids. Germline V gene data show CDR1 as GTSNPN and CDR2 as SVGIG (reference sequence). CDR3 region: CAWRGQGKSYEQYF. CDR3 DNA: TGTGCCTGGAGGGGACAGGGGAAGTCCTACGAGCAGTACTTC.

V is TRBV6-5 and J is TRBJ2-1; TRBD1 matches at 10 bases. The CDR3 spans 15 residues. Germline CDR1 reads MNHEY; CDR2 reads SVGAGI. With V trimmed by 0 bases and J by 7 bases, 3 bases remained unmatched. CDR3 in amino acids: CASSYSKGQGNEQFF. CDR3 in DNA: TGTGCCAGCAGTTACTCGAAGGGACAGGGGAATGAGCAGTTCTTC.

CDR3 DNA sequence: TGTGCCAGCAGTGAGAACAGGGGTTTCACAGATACGCAGTATTTT. Translation gives CASSENRGFTDTQYF. The V gene is TRBV6-1, the J gene TRBJ2-3; 7 bases agree with TRBD1. Per the germline V gene, CDR1 is MNHNS and CDR2 is SASEGT. The CDR3 runs 15 residues. The trim removed 3 bases at V and 2 bases at J, leaving 5 bases unmatched.

This rearrangement joins TRBV5-5 to TRBJ2-2; 9 bases align to TRBD2. Looked up from germline, CDR1 is SGHKS and CDR2 is YYEKEE (reference sequence). The CDR3 contains 17 residues. The junction had 6 bases not matched to a gene; V was cut back by 0 bases and J by 3 bases. CDR3 sequence (DNA): TGTGCCAGCAGCTTGGCCTCTAGCGGGGCCTACACCGGGGAGCTGTTTTTT. It is translated as CASSLASSGAYTGELFF.

The V and J genes are TRBV19 and TRBJ1-5, with D possibly matching TRBD1 (6 bases). CDR3 length equals 14 residues. Trimming cost V 10 bases and J 7 bases, with 20 bases left between them. Germline V gene lookup returns CDR1 LNHDA and CDR2 SQIVND (reference sequence). The CDR3 here is CATLPGGTRQPQHF. The CDR3 bases are TGTGCCACGCTCCCGGGGGGCACGAGGCAGCCCCAGCATTTT.

The genes are TRBV24-1 and TRBJ2-3; perhaps TRBD1 as D (6 bases). CDR3 length equals 16 residues. Germline values: CDR1 KGHDR, CDR2 SFDVKD. Trimming removed 7 bases from V and 1 base from J, with 17 bases in between. CDR3: CATSPQGEGRTDTQYF. As DNA, the CDR3 is TGTGCCACCAGCCCACAGGGCGAGGGGCGCACAGATACGCAGTATTTT.

The genes are TRBV4-1 and TRBJ2-1; no clear D. V was pared by 2 bases and J by 0 bases, with 11 bases between. CDR3 length: 16 amino acids. Germline CDR1 and CDR2: MGHRA and YSYEKL. The CDR3 region is CASSQTRSTSYNEQFF. For the CDR3, the DNA is TGCGCCAGCAGCCAAACGAGGTCTACCTCCTACAATGAGCAGTTCTTC.

The chain carries TRBV5-1 and TRBJ1-1; TRBD1 is a possible D gene (6 bases). This CDR3 is 14 amino acids long. CDR1 is SGHRS and CDR2 is YFSETQ in the germline V gene. Deletions cut 6 bases from V and 4 bases from J, with 16 bases between. This CDR3 is CASNAGGTITEAFF. The DNA for the CDR3 is TGCGCCAGCAATGCTGGGGGCACGATCACTGAAGCTTTCTTT.

This sequence joins TRBV7-9 and TRBJ2-3; D might be TRBD1 (5 bases). There are 12 residues in the CDR3. CDR1 and CDR2 from the germline V gene are SEHNR and FQNEAQ (reference sequence). With 5 bases removed from V and 5 bases from J, the gap between germline ends came to 8 bases. For the CDR3, the DNA is TGTGCCAGCAGCCCCCAGGGAGATACGCAGTATTTT. This translates into CASSPQGDTQYF.

The J gene is TRBJ2-3, the V gene TRBV6-5, with 8 bases fitting TRBD1. After removal of 0 bases from V and 4 bases from J, the junction contained 6 bases not matched to a gene. The V gene's germline CDR1 is MNHEY and CDR2 SVGAGI. The CDR3 runs to 16 residues. CDR3 coding DNA: TGTGCCAGCAGTTACTCCGGACAGGGTAGGGCAGATACGCAGTATTTT. Amino acid sequence: CASSYSGQGRADTQYF.

This clone was picked up a small number of times. This rearrangement joins TRBV10-2 to TRBJ1-6; D is unclear. Germline loops: CDR1 WSHSY, CDR2 SAAADI. Trimming removed 3 bases at V and 9 bases at J, with 15 bases between. The CDR3 has 15 amino acids. CDR3 sequence reads: CASSDPGFESSPLHF. CDR3 coding DNA: TGCGCCAGCAGTGACCCCGGGTTCGAGAGTTCACCCCTCCACTTT.

CDR3 region: CASTRGQANQPQHF. Written as DNA, the CDR3 is TGTGCCAGCACTAGGGGACAGGCGAATCAGCCCCAGCATTTT. The chain employs TRBV2 and TRBJ1-5; the match to TRBD1 covers 8 bases. With 7 bases clipped from V and 4 bases from J, the junction kept 6 bases outside the gene matches. Germline V lookup: CDR1 SNHLY, CDR2 FYNNEI. The CDR3 sequence is 14 residues long.

V usage is TRBV19 and J usage is TRBJ2-3; 8 positions agree with TRBD2. CDR1 is LNHDA, CDR2 SQIVND, per germline (reference sequence). This CDR3 is built from 15 residues. The ends lost 1 base at V and 4 bases at J; junction bases unmatched: 4. CDR3 coding DNA: TGTGCCAGTAGTATAGCAAGCGGGAGCCCAGATACGCAGTATTTT. It encodes CASSIASGSPDTQYF.

This rearrangement joins TRBV7-2 to TRBJ2-1, with D tentatively TRBD2 (6 bases). CDR3 length equals 16 residues. V was shortened by 6 bases and J by 4 bases, with 19 bases between the two germline ends. Germline CDR1 is SGHTA and CDR2 is FQGNSA. The CDR3 DNA follows: TGTGCCAGCAGTTTCCCAGGGACTTCTACTTACAATGAGCAGTTCTTC. This encodes CASSFPGTSTYNEQFF.

This rearrangement joins TRBV5-1 to TRBJ1-1; weak D call: TRBD1 (6 bases). The CDR3 is 15 amino acids. V dropped 4 bases and J dropped 0 bases, with 13 bases sitting between them. Germline CDR1 reads SGHRS; CDR2 reads YFSETQ. In DNA, the CDR3 is TGCGCCAGCAGCCCCGGACAGATTATGAACACTGAAGCTTTCTTT. Its translation: CASSPGQIMNTEAFF.

V usage is TRBV6-4 and J usage is TRBJ2-7; no clear D gene. V dropped 5 bases and J dropped 3 bases, with 14 bases sitting between them. This CDR3 has 14 amino acids. Germline-derived CDR1 and CDR2 are MRHNA and SNTAGT. CDR3 sequence reads: CASSFAFPYYEQYF. In DNA, the CDR3 is TGTGCCAGCAGTTTCGCGTTTCCCTACTACGAGCAGTACTTC.

J is TRBJ2-3 and V is TRBV7-9, with D tentatively TRBD2 (5 bases). The CDR3 sequence is 14 residues long. CDR1 and CDR2 (germline): SEHNR, FQNEAQ (reference sequence). V was shortened by 2 bases and J by 2 bases, with 8 bases between the two germline ends. The CDR3 DNA reads as TGTGCCAGCAGCTTAATAGCGAACACAGATACGCAGTATTTT. Its protein is CASSLIANTDTQYF.

The chain has TRBV7-9 and TRBJ1-1; 11 nucleotides align to TRBD1. V lost 5 bases to trimming and J lost 5 bases; unmatched junction nucleotides: 10. Germline V gene sequence: CDR1 SEHNR, CDR2 FQNEAQ (reference sequence). The CDR3 runs 16 residues. CDR3 in amino acids: CASSPILGQGVTEAFF. As DNA, the CDR3 is TGTGCCAGCAGCCCTATATTGGGACAGGGGGTAACTGAAGCTTTCTTT.